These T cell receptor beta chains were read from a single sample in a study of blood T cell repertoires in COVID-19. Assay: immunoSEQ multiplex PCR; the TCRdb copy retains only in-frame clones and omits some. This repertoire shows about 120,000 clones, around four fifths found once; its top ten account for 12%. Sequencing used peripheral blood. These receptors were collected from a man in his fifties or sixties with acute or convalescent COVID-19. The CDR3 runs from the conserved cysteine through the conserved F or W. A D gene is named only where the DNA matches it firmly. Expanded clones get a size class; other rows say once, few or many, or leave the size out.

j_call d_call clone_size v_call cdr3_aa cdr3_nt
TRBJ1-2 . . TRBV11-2 CASSSGRTAANYGYTF TGTGCCAGCAGCTCAGGGCGGACAGCGGCTAACTATGGCTACACCTTC
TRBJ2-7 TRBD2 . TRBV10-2 CASSAGAGGPYEQYF TGCGCCAGCAGCGCTGGGGCGGGAGGGCCCTACGAGCAGTACTTC
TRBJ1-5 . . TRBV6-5 CASTLTGSNQPQHF TGTGCCAGCACCCTCACAGGGAGCAATCAGCCCCAGCATTTT
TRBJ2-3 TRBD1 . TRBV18 CASSLQGAPDTQYF TGTGCCAGCTCTCTTCAGGGGGCCCCAGATACGCAGTATTTT
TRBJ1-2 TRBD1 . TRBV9 CASGNRGSGYGYTF TGTGCCAGCGGAAACAGGGGGTCGGGCTATGGCTACACCTTC
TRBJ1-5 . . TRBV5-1 CASSLDSSNQPQHF TGCGCCAGCAGCTTGGACAGTAGCAATCAGCCCCAGCATTTT
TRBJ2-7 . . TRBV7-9 CASSRMLAMSPYEQYF TGTGCCAGCAGCAGAATGCTAGCGATGTCCCCCTACGAGCAGTACTTC
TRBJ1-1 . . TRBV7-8 CASSLKEGAATEAFF TGTGCCAGCAGCTTAAAGGAGGGCGCCGCCACTGAAGCTTTCTTT
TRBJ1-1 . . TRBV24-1 CATSRGMNTEAFF TGTGCCACCAGTAGGGGGATGAACACTGAAGCTTTCTTT
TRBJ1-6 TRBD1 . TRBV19 CASSRRTGVNSPLHF TGTGCCAGTAGTCGGAGGACAGGGGTTAATTCACCCCTCCACTTT
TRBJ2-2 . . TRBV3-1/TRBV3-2 CASARRENTGELFF TGTGCCAGCGCCCGACGGGAGAACACCGGGGAGCTGTTTTTT
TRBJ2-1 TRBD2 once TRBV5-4 CASLPGTSSLNEQFF TGTGCCAGTTTACCCGGGACTAGCTCACTCAATGAGCAGTTCTTC
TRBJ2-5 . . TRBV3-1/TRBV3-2 CASSPDGGGWETQYF TGTGCCAGCAGCCCGGACGGAGGAGGGTGGGAGACCCAGTACTTC
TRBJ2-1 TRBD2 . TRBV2 CASSVLAGGSQQFF TGTGCCAGCAGTGTTCTAGCGGGGGGGAGCCAGCAGTTCTTC
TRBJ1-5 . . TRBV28 CASSLPHGSQPQHF TGTGCCAGCAGTTTACCCCACGGGAGCCAGCCCCAGCATTTT
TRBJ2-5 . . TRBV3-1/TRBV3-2 CASSHRWRGEEETQYF TGTGCCAGCAGCCATAGGTGGCGGGGTGAGGAAGAGACCCAGTACTTC
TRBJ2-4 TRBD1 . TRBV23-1 CASSQTIDRGAKNIQYF TGCGCCAGCAGTCAAACTATAGACAGGGGAGCCAAAAACATTCAGTACTTC
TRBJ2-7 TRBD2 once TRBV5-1 CASSLIAGPTYEQYF TGCGCCAGCAGCTTAATAGCGGGACCCACCTACGAGCAGTACTTC
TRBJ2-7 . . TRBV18 CASSLAEPYEQYF TGTGCCAGCTCATTGGCGGAGCCTTACGAGCAGTACTTC
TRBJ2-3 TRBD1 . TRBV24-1 CATGQGVPDTQYF TGTGCCACCGGACAGGGGGTTCCAGATACGCAGTATTTT
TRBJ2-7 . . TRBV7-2 CASSLRSGRSYEQYF TGTGCCAGCAGCTTACGGTCAGGGCGCTCCTACGAGCAGTACTTC
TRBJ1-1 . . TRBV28 CASSLGPVMNTEAFF TGTGCCAGCAGTCTAGGTCCGGTAATGAACACTGAAGCTTTCTTT
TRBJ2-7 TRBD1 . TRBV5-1 CASSLPGGQGSEQYF TGCGCCAGCAGCCTTCCAGGGGGACAGGGGTCCGAGCAGTACTTC
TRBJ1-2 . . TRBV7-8 CASSYGGARGYTF TGTGCCAGCAGCTATGGGGGGGCTCGGGGCTACACCTTC
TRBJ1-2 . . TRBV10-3 CAISEWEGNYGYTF TGTGCCATCAGTGAGTGGGAGGGAAACTATGGCTACACCTTC
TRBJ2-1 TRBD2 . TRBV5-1 CASSLRPAGGLEEQFF TGCGCCAGCAGCTTGCGGCCAGCGGGAGGGTTAGAGGAGCAGTTCTTC
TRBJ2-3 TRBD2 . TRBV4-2 CASSQEWREVADTQYF TGTGCCAGCAGCCAAGAATGGCGGGAGGTGGCAGATACGCAGTATTTT
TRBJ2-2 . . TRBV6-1 CASSETQGTGLFF TGTGCCAGCAGTGAAACCCAGGGGACGGGACTGTTTTTT
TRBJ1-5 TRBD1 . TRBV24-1 CATSDVDRGDDQPQHF TGTGCCACCAGTGATGTGGACAGGGGTGACGATCAGCCCCAGCATTTT
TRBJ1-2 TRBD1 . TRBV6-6 CAVKTGGAGYGYTF TGTGCCGTGAAAACAGGGGGCGCAGGCTATGGCTACACCTTC
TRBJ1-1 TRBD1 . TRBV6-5 CASGHRGRTEAFF TGTGCCAGCGGCCACAGGGGGCGGACTGAAGCTTTCTTT
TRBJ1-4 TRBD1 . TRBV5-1 CASSSYPTGGQGLSSGEKLFF TGCGCCAGCAGCTCATATCCTACCGGGGGACAGGGCTTGTCGTCGGGTGAAAAACTGTTTTTT
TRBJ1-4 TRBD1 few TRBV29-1 CSIWTGRDGKLFF TGCAGCATTTGGACAGGGCGGGATGGAAAACTGTTTTTT
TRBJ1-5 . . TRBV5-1 CASSLPLSQPQHF TGCGCCAGCAGCCTGCCCTTGAGCCAGCCCCAGCATTTT
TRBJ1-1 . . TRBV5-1 CASREGRMNTEAFF TGCGCCAGCAGAGAAGGGAGGATGAACACTGAAGCTTTCTTT
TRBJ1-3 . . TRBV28 CASSLIREGASGNTIYF TGTGCCAGCAGTTTAATACGAGAAGGAGCCTCTGGAAACACCATATATTTT
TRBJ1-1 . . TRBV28 CASSFDRRGDTEAFF TGTGCCAGCAGTTTTGACCGCCGGGGAGACACTGAAGCTTTCTTT
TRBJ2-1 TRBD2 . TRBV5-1 CASSSLAGGGNEQFF TGCGCCAGCAGCTCCCTAGCGGGAGGAGGCAATGAGCAGTTCTTC
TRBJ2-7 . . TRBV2 CASRGPGGLSYEQYF TGTGCCAGCAGGGGTCCGGGGGGCCTGTCCTACGAGCAGTACTTC
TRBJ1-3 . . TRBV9 CASSVGTGGGNTIYF TGTGCCAGCAGCGTAGGGACGGGGGGCGGAAACACCATATATTTT
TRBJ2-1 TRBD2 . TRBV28 CASSFPGLGIDNEQFF TGTGCCAGCAGCTTTCCGGGACTAGGGATCGACAATGAGCAGTTCTTC
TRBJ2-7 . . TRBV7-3 CASSFTGSSYEQYF TGTGCCAGCAGTTTTACAGGGAGCTCCTACGAGCAGTACTTC
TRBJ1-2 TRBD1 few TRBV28 CASSFLQGYYGYTF TGTGCCAGCAGTTTTTTACAGGGGTACTATGGCTACACCTTC
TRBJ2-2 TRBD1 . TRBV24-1 CATGGQLNTGELFF TGTGCCACTGGGGGACAGCTGAACACCGGGGAGCTGTTTTTT
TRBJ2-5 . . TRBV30 CAWRPRGTLETQYF TGTGCCTGGAGGCCCCGGGGGACCCTGGAGACCCAGTACTTC
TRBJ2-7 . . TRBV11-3 CASSRDRQSYEQYF TGTGCCAGCAGCCGTGACAGGCAATCCTACGAGCAGTACTTC
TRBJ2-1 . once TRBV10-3 CAIQGTEDNEQFF TGTGCCATCCAGGGGACGGAAGACAATGAGCAGTTCTTC
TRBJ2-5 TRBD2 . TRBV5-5 CASSLGLAAAQETQYF TGTGCCAGCAGCTTGGGACTAGCGGCCGCCCAAGAGACCCAGTACTTC
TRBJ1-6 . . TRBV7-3 CASSLTGAGSSYNSPLHF TGTGCCAGCAGCTTAACGGGGGCAGGTAGCTCCTATAATTCACCCCTCCACTTT
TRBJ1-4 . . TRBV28 CASSRDGEGGKLFF TGTGCCAGCAGCCGGGACGGAGAGGGAGGGAAACTGTTTTTT
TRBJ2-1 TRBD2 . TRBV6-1 CASSEMGGRGQFF TGTGCCAGCAGTGAGATGGGTGGGAGGGGACAGTTCTTC
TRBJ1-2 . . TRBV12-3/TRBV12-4 CASSFEGLLGYTF TGTGCCAGCAGTTTTGAAGGACTGCTTGGCTACACCTTC
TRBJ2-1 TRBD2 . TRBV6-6 CATLGPGGIYNEQFF TGTGCCACCCTGGGGCCGGGAGGGATATACAATGAGCAGTTCTTC
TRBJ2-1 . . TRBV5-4 CASSSRDGSSYNEQFF TGTGCCAGCAGCTCGCGAGACGGGAGCTCCTACAATGAGCAGTTCTTC
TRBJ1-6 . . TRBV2 CASSEEINSPLHF TGTGCCAGCAGTGAGGAGATTAATTCACCCCTCCACTTT